The 21 T cell receptor beta chains listed next were all sequenced from one sample in a study of blood T cell repertoires in COVID-19. Using immunoSEQ multiplex PCR, the repertoire was profiled, and TCRdb retains in-frame clones only, with some absent. The sample contains under 250,000 clones, around 84% of which appear only once. Sample: peripheral blood. The origin of the receptors is a woman in her sixties or seventies with active or convalescent COVID-19.

The rearrangement uses TRBV6-5 and TRBJ1-1, with TRBD1 as a possible D gene (6 bases). The CDR3 runs 14 residues. CDR1 is MNHEY, CDR2 SVGAGI, per germline. V was trimmed by 6 bases and J by 5 bases, leaving 16 bases between them. CDR3 protein: CASSLLSGTTEAFF. As DNA, the CDR3 is TGTGCCAGCAGCCTACTTTCCGGGACAACTGAAGCTTTCTTT.

V is TRBV6-1 and J is TRBJ1-1; D is possibly TRBD1 (5 bases). This CDR3 contains 17 residues. Germline V CDR1 and CDR2: MNHNS, SASEGT. V was trimmed by 2 bases and J by 4 bases, leaving 20 bases between them. The CDR3, as DNA: TGTGCCAGCAGTGAATCGTGGACACCGGGTCTGGGCACTGAAGCTTTCTTT. It translates to CASSESWTPGLGTEAFF.

This clone was counted once. This sequence joins TRBV5-1 and TRBJ2-2, with D possibly matching TRBD2 (5 bases). V dropped 0 bases and J dropped 7 bases, with 10 bases sitting between them. The CDR3 loop spans 14 amino acids. Germline V gene data show CDR1 as SGHRS and CDR2 as YFSETQ. CDR3 bases: TGCGCCAGCAGCTTGGTACTAGACGGCGGGGAGCTGTTTTTT. It encodes CASSLVLDGGELFF.

The chain joins TRBV6-5 to TRBJ1-1; D is perhaps TRBD1 (5 bases). The CDR3 extends over 15 amino acids. Trimming took 2 bases from V and 4 from J, leaving 14 bases between them. Germline-derived CDR1 and CDR2 are MNHEY and SVGAGI. The CDR3: CASSYGVRVGTEAFF. The CDR3 DNA reads TGTGCCAGCAGTTACGGAGTCAGGGTGGGCACTGAAGCTTTCTTT.

The table lists this clone with a count of one. The chain couples TRBV9 to TRBJ1-1, with no clear D. The CDR3 runs 14 residues. The V gene lost 4 bases and the J gene lost 4 bases, with 14 bases spanning the gap. Germline CDR1 SGDLS, CDR2 YYNGEE. The CDR3 reads CASSFGTRGTEAFF. CDR3 nucleotide sequence: TGTGCCAGCAGCTTCGGTACCCGAGGCACTGAAGCTTTCTTT.

The rearrangement uses TRBV4-1 and TRBJ1-4; D perhaps matches TRBD1 (5 bases). V was clipped by 0 bases and J by 8 bases, with 10 bases between them. CDR1 is MGHRA and CDR2 is YSYEKL in the germline V gene. The CDR3 runs 14 residues. As DNA, the CDR3 is TGCGCCAGCAGCCAAGACAGGGTAGGAGAAAAACTGTTTTTT. Protein product: CASSQDRVGEKLFF.

Remarks on this clone: Other DNA sequences of this sample code for an identical CDR3. The chain employs TRBV5-1 and TRBJ2-2, with unresolved D. The CDR3 sequence is 13 residues long. In germline, CDR1 is SGHRS, CDR2 YFSETQ. The ends were cut back, 4 bases at V and 2 bases at J, with 6 bases in the middle. The CDR3 loop reads CASSPVNTGELFF. Here the CDR3 DNA reads TGCGCCAGCAGCCCGGTTAACACCGGGGAGCTGTTTTTT.

V gene TRBV7-9 combines with J gene TRBJ1-2, with D perhaps TRBD1 (5 bases). The germline V gene has CDR1 SEHNR and CDR2 FQNEAQ (reference sequence). Trimming shortened V by 5 bases and J by 7 bases, and 11 bases separated the two germline ends. The CDR3 is 12 amino acids. The CDR3 DNA sequence: TGTGCCAGCAGCCCCGGGACTTTTGGCTACACCTTC. The encoded protein is CASSPGTFGYTF.

The DNA for the CDR3 is TGTGCCAGCAGCCCCCAATCGGGCACTGAAGCTTTCTTT. Its translation is CASSPQSGTEAFF. The genes are TRBV11-2 and TRBJ1-1, with D hard to call. V was cut by 5 bases and J by 4 bases, with 11 bases left in between. The CDR3 has 13 residues. Germline V gene data show CDR1 as SGHAT and CDR2 as FQNNGV.

This chain connects TRBV6-2 or TRBV6-3 to TRBJ2-3; D perhaps matches TRBD2 (5 bases). Germline V gene sequence: CDR1 MNHEY, CDR2 SVGEGT. The length of the CDR3 is 14 residues. Trimming took 6 bases from V and 6 from J, leaving 16 bases between them. Written as DNA, the CDR3 is TGTGCCAGCAGGCCTCGGGGTGCGGATGATACGCAGTATTTT. Its translation is CASRPRGADDTQYF.

The chain uses TRBV24-1 and TRBJ1-2, with TRBD1 matching over 8 bases. The CDR3 has 17 amino acids. The V gene end was trimmed by 3 bases and the J gene end by 6 bases; junction bases not matched to a gene: 14. Germline CDR1 is KGHDR and CDR2 is SFDVKD. CDR3 residues: CATSDGGQVISTNGYTF. The CDR3 coding sequence is TGTGCCACCAGTGATGGGGGACAGGTCATAAGTACTAATGGCTACACCTTC.

The rearrangement uses TRBV4-3 and TRBJ2-1; TRBD2 aligns across 9 bases. Germline assignment: CDR1 LGHNA and CDR2 YSLEER. The V segment lost 1 base and the J segment 4 bases; nucleotides outside the gene matches: 2. This CDR3 is built from 15 residues. The CDR3 is CASSQVSGGYNEQFF. The CDR3 bases are TGCGCCAGCAGCCAAGTCAGCGGGGGGTACAATGAGCAGTTCTTC.

The chain employs TRBV9 and TRBJ2-1; D possibly corresponds to TRBD2 (6 bases). V was pared by 7 bases and J by 8 bases, with 16 bases between. Germline V gene lookup returns CDR1 SGDLS and CDR2 YYNGEE. This CDR3 comprises 13 residues. The CDR3 DNA is TGTGCCAGCTCCGGGACTCCAAGGGATGAGCAGTTCTTC. Protein: CASSGTPRDEQFF. The full variable domain, its missing parts supplied by reference TRBV9 and TRBJ2-1, is DSGVTQTPKHLITATGQRVTLRCSPRSGDLSVYWYQQSLDQGLQFLIQYYNGEERAKGNILERFSAQQFPDLHSELNLSSLELGDSALYFCASSGTPRDEQFFGPGTRLTVL.

V gene TRBV9 combines with J gene TRBJ2-6; maybe TRBD2 (6 bases). Trimming shortened V by 6 bases and J by 0 bases, and 7 bases separated the two germline ends. CDR1 and CDR2 (germline): SGDLS, YYNGEE. The CDR3 contains 14 residues. The CDR3 DNA reads as TGTGCCAGCAAGGGACTCTCTGGGGCCAACGTCCTGACTTTC. Its protein product is CASKGLSGANVLTF.

The gene calls are TRBV19 and TRBJ1-1; D is unclear. CDR3 length: 16 amino acids. CDR1 and CDR2 from the germline V gene are LNHDA and SQIVND (reference sequence). V lost 3 bases, J lost 0 bases, and 14 bases lay in between. The CDR3 nucleotides are TGTGCCAGTAGTATCTCGAGGCAGCGTGTGAACACTGAAGCTTTCTTT. It is translated as CASSISRQRVNTEAFF.

The V call is TRBV7-6, the J call TRBJ2-7; 9 nucleotides agree with TRBD2. After removal of 2 bases from V and 3 bases from J, the junction contained 5 bases not matched to a gene. The CDR3 sequence is 15 residues long. Germline loops: CDR1 SGHVS, CDR2 FNYEAQ. The CDR3 spells CASSLRSGGNYEQYF. The CDR3 coding sequence is TGTGCCAGCAGCTTACGTAGCGGGGGAAACTACGAGCAGTACTTC.

The rearrangement links TRBV4-3 to TRBJ1-1; 7 bases align to TRBD1. The CDR3 runs to 18 residues. V shed 0 bases and J 0 bases; nucleotides not matched to a gene: 10. CDR1 and CDR2 (germline): LGHNA, YSLEER. This chain's CDR3 is CASSQDTGAGVMNTEAFF. CDR3 DNA sequence: TGCGCCAGCAGCCAAGATACAGGGGCAGGGGTCATGAACACTGAAGCTTTCTTT.

The genes are TRBV18 and TRBJ1-4; D is ambiguous. The CDR3 has 13 residues. The germline CDR1 and CDR2 sequences are KGHSH and LQKENI. The ends were cut back, 4 bases at V and 3 bases at J, with 6 bases in the middle. As DNA, the CDR3 is TGTGCCAGCTCACGGGAGGCTAATGAAAAACTGTTTTTT. It is translated as CASSREANEKLFF.

This chain uses TRBV5-1 with TRBJ2-2; 12 nucleotides agree with TRBD1. Germline CDR1 SGHRS, CDR2 YFSETQ. V lost 1 base to trimming and J lost 3 bases; unmatched junction nucleotides: 7. CDR3 size: 18 residues. CDR3 DNA sequence: TGCGCCAGCAGCTTGATAGGGACAGGGGGCAAGGACACCGGGGAGCTGTTTTTT. Protein product: CASSLIGTGGKDTGELFF.

The chain combines TRBV7-6 with TRBJ1-1; D call uncertain. CDR1 is SGHVS, CDR2 FNYEAQ, per germline. This CDR3 is 13 amino acids long. V lost 2 bases, J lost 8 bases, and 12 bases lay in between. The CDR3 reads CASSLYETQEAFF. As DNA, the CDR3 is TGTGCCAGCAGCTTATACGAAACGCAGGAAGCTTTCTTT.

The chain recombines TRBV6-5 with TRBJ2-2; 8 nucleotides align to TRBD1. Germline loops: CDR1 MNHEY, CDR2 SVGAGI. V trimming: 7 bases; J trimming: 6 bases; junction bases outside the gene matches: 4. The CDR3 has 13 amino acids. CDR3 sequence: CASTQGEAGELFF. CDR3 nucleotides: TGTGCCAGCACACAGGGGGAGGCCGGGGAGCTGTTTTTT.